This TCR beta chain was sequenced in a study of T cells after yellow fever vaccination. General observations from the study: A small proportion of clonotypes was detected in both the CD4 and CD8 compartments. Booster sampling recovered most clones from primary vaccination (nearly 98% CD4, approximately 88% CD8).

Each CDR3 protein gets one entry after TCRdb re-called the 5' RACE reads with MiXCR. The repertoire has approximately 580,000 distinct CDR3 sequences, less than 20% of them found once; the top ten carry around 15%. The ends lost 3 bases at V and 5 bases at J; junction bases unmatched: 7. From germline, CDR1 is SGHAT and CDR2 FQNNGV. The CDR3 runs to 15 residues. This clonotype occurred a few times. Its target is unknown. The chain carries TRBV11-2 and TRBJ2-5, with 9 bases lining up with TRBD1. This sequence originates from a man in his late teens or twenties who received the YFV17D yellow fever vaccine. The input for sequencing was PBMCs, taken 4 to 5 days after the first yellow fever vaccination. Here the CDR3 DNA reads TGTGCCAGCAGCTTCCGGACAGGGGACGGGGAGACCCAGTACTTC. Translation: CASSFRTGDGETQYF. The full variable domain, its missing parts supplied by reference TRBV11-2 and TRBJ2-5, is EAGVAQSPRYKIIEKRQSVAFWCNPISGHATLYWYQQILGQGPKLLIQFQNNGVVDDSQLPKDRFSAERLKGVDSTLKIQPAKLEDSAVYLCASSFRTGDGETQYFGPGTRLLVL.